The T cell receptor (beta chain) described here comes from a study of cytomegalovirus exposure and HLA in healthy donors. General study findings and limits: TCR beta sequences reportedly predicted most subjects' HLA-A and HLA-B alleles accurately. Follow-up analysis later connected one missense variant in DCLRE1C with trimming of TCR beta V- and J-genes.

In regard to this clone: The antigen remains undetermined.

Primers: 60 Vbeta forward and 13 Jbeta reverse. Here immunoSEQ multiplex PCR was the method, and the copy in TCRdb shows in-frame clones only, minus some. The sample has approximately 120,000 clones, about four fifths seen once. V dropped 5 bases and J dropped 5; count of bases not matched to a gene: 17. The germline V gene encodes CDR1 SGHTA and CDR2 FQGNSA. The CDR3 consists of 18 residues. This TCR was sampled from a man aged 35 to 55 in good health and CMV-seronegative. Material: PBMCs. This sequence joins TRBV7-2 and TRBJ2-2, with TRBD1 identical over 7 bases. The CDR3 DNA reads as TGTGCCAGCAGCCTCCAAGTTCCCCAGGGGGACCCTACCGGGGAGCTGTTTTTT. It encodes CASSLQVPQGDPTGELFF.